What follows describes a single TCR beta chain. Germline CDR1 reads SGHAT; CDR2 reads FQNNGV. V lost 7 bases to trimming and J lost 4 bases, with 29 bases between them. The CDR3 has 18 residues. The second PCR ran about 6 to 12 cycles with a sample-barcoded 5' primer and J-beta primers. In TCRdb, the 5' RACE reads were re-called with MiXCR into one record per CDR3 protein. This repertoire shows 1.5 million to 2 million distinct CDR3 sequences, 25% to 30% found once; its top ten account for 6.5% to 8.5%. These data are taken from a study of blood T cells in healthy people across ages. The receptor's source is a woman under 40 in good health. This sequence joins TRBV11-2 and TRBJ2-7; D perhaps matches TRBD2 (6 bases). The sequencing sample was made of blood. This CDR3 reads CASTISVSRRVLDYEQYF. CDR3 DNA sequence: TGTGCCAGCACCATTAGCGTGTCACGGAGGGTTTTGGATTACGAGCAGTACTTC.